The source of this TCR beta chain is a study of cytomegalovirus exposure and HLA in healthy donors. The PCR was carried out with 60 Vbeta primers and 13 Jbeta primers. Sequencing was performed with immunoSEQ multiplex PCR; in TCRdb, only in-frame clones are kept and a portion is missing. The sample gives under 200,000 clones, 70% to 90% of which show up once; around a tenth is in the top ten. The CDR3 covers 15 residues. The ends lost 1 base at V and 7 bases at J; junction bases unmatched: 6. Per the germline V gene, CDR1 is SGHAT and CDR2 is FQNNGV. The specimen sequenced was PBMCs. The chain joins TRBV11-2 to TRBJ1-4, with 7 positions matching TRBD1. This clonotype originated in a man younger than 30 in good health and CMV-seropositive. This chain's CDR3 is CASSLVRPGGEKLFF. CDR3 nucleotides: TGTGCCAGCAGCTTAGTCCGGCCAGGGGGTGAAAAACTGTTTTTT.